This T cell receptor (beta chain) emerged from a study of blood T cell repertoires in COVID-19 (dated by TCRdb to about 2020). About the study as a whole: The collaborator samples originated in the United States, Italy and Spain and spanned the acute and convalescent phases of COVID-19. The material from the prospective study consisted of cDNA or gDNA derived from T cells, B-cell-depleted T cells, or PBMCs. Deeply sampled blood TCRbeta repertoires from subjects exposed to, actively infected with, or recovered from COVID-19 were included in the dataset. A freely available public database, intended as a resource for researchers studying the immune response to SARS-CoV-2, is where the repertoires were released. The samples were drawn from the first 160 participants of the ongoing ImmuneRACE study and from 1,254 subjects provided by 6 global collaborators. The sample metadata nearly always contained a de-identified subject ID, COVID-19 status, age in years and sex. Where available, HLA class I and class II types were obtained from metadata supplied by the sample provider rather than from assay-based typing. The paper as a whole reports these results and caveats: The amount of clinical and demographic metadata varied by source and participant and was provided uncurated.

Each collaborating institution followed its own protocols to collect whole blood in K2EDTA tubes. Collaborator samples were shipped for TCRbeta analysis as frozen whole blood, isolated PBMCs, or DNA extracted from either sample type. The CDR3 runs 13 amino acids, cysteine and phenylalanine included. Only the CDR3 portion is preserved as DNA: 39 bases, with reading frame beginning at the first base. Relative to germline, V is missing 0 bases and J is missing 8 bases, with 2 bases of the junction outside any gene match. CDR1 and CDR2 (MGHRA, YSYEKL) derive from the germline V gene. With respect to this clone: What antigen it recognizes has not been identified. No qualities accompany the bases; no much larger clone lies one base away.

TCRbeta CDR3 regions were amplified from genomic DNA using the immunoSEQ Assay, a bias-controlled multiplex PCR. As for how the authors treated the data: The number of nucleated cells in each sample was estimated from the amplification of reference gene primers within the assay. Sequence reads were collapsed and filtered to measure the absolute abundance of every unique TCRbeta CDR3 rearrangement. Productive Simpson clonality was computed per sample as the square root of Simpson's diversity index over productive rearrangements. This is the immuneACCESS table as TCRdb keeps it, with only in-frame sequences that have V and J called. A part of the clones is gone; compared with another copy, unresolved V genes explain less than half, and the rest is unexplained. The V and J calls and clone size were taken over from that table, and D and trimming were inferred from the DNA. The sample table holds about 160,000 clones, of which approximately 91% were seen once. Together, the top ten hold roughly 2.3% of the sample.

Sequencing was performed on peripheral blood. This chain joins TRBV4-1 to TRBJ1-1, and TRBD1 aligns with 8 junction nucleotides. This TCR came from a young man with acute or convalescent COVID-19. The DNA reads TGCGCCAGCAGCCAAGATCGGACAGGGGAAGCTTTCTTT. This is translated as CASSQDRTGEAFF.